A selection of T cell receptor beta chains follows, all from one sample in a study of blood T cells in healthy people across ages. One entry per CDR3 protein, called by TCRdb with MiXCR from the 5' RACE reads. This sample has about 1.8 million distinct CDR3 sequences; roughly 52% occur once, and the top ten carry more than 2%. The sample was blood. The receptors were gathered from a woman in her forties in good health. Each CDR3 is given with its conserved first and last residue. Fields, in order: CDR3 protein, V gene, D gene, J gene. The D gene is left open where the match is weak.

cdr3_aa: CASSSSVLGGETQYF; v_call: TRBV7-9; d_call: .; j_call: TRBJ2-5
cdr3_aa: CASNSEGQPNSPLHF; v_call: TRBV6-5; d_call: TRBD1; j_call: TRBJ1-6
cdr3_aa: CSARDPWTVSWTQYF; v_call: TRBV20-1; d_call: .; j_call: TRBJ2-5
cdr3_aa: CASTLAGGTGDTQYF; v_call: TRBV2; d_call: TRBD2; j_call: TRBJ2-3
cdr3_aa: CATSRDRGLGGSYEQYF; v_call: TRBV15; d_call: .; j_call: TRBJ2-7
cdr3_aa: CATSDLARPDNEQFF; v_call: TRBV24-1; d_call: .; j_call: TRBJ2-1
cdr3_aa: CASSSSVGQRNNEQFF; v_call: TRBV6-2/TRBV6-3; d_call: .; j_call: TRBJ2-1
cdr3_aa: CASKRNNPPQETQYF; v_call: TRBV6-1; d_call: .; j_call: TRBJ2-5
cdr3_aa: CASSPRLASGANVLTF; v_call: TRBV4-2; d_call: .; j_call: TRBJ2-6
cdr3_aa: CASSQGEQFF; v_call: TRBV3-1; d_call: .; j_call: TRBJ2-1
cdr3_aa: CASSIRPGGYGYTF; v_call: TRBV19; d_call: .; j_call: TRBJ1-2
cdr3_aa: CASSPYHSSYEQYF; v_call: TRBV4-2; d_call: .; j_call: TRBJ2-7
cdr3_aa: CASSVGLAQVYGYTF; v_call: TRBV9; d_call: .; j_call: TRBJ1-2
cdr3_aa: CASSAGQGIRNEQFF; v_call: TRBV7-6; d_call: TRBD1; j_call: TRBJ2-1
cdr3_aa: CATSRDRSVNTEAFF; v_call: TRBV15; d_call: .; j_call: TRBJ1-1
cdr3_aa: CAISTGTPDTQYF; v_call: TRBV10-3; d_call: .; j_call: TRBJ2-3
cdr3_aa: CASSLAASYNGQFF; v_call: TRBV27; d_call: .; j_call: TRBJ2-1
cdr3_aa: CASSQAGTGGTYEQYF; v_call: TRBV4-2; d_call: TRBD1; j_call: TRBJ2-7
cdr3_aa: CATSREDARLGETQYF; v_call: TRBV15; d_call: .; j_call: .
cdr3_aa: CASSLAGQGGYTF; v_call: TRBV7-2; d_call: TRBD1; j_call: TRBJ1-2
cdr3_aa: CASSQDKPGSYEQYF; v_call: TRBV4-3; d_call: .; j_call: TRBJ2-7
cdr3_aa: CASSPAVPGEQYF; v_call: TRBV18; d_call: .; j_call: TRBJ2-5
cdr3_aa: CASSFLTPSTGAYEQYF; v_call: TRBV7-6; d_call: .; j_call: TRBJ2-7
cdr3_aa: CSGLTSYEQYF; v_call: TRBV29-1; d_call: .; j_call: TRBJ2-7
cdr3_aa: CASRWVSGANVLTF; v_call: TRBV27; d_call: .; j_call: TRBJ2-6
cdr3_aa: CASSFTSRTNYEQYF; v_call: TRBV28; d_call: .; j_call: TRBJ2-7
cdr3_aa: CASSFFSFSYNEQFF; v_call: TRBV28; d_call: .; j_call: TRBJ2-1
cdr3_aa: CATSEVGTGFHEQYF; v_call: TRBV15; d_call: TRBD1; j_call: TRBJ2-7
cdr3_aa: CASSPSPTNEKLFF; v_call: TRBV4-2; d_call: .; j_call: TRBJ1-4
cdr3_aa: CASSDPGSTPSPLHF; v_call: TRBV6-1; d_call: .; j_call: TRBJ1-6
cdr3_aa: CASSARTVQETQYF; v_call: TRBV5-1; d_call: .; j_call: TRBJ2-5
cdr3_aa: CASSPGQTLDYGYTF; v_call: TRBV7-9; d_call: TRBD1; j_call: TRBJ1-2
cdr3_aa: CASSFGGGTTDTQYF; v_call: TRBV28; d_call: TRBD2; j_call: TRBJ2-3
cdr3_aa: CASERGEDYGYTF; v_call: TRBV11-2; d_call: .; j_call: TRBJ1-2
cdr3_aa: CASSQGTGVIVGNEQFF; v_call: TRBV7-9; d_call: TRBD1; j_call: TRBJ2-1
cdr3_aa: CASSYVGGVTQYF; v_call: TRBV6-2/TRBV6-3; d_call: TRBD2; j_call: TRBJ2-5
cdr3_aa: CASRRGDPGMDTIYF; v_call: TRBV7-9; d_call: .; j_call: TRBJ1-3
cdr3_aa: CSVEGDLNEQFF; v_call: TRBV29-1; d_call: .; j_call: TRBJ2-1
cdr3_aa: CASSKLGGGKQFF; v_call: TRBV28; d_call: .; j_call: TRBJ2-1
cdr3_aa: CASSLPNVNEKLFF; v_call: TRBV7-9; d_call: .; j_call: TRBJ1-4
cdr3_aa: CASSRSAWEGRNEQFF; v_call: TRBV11-2; d_call: .; j_call: TRBJ2-1